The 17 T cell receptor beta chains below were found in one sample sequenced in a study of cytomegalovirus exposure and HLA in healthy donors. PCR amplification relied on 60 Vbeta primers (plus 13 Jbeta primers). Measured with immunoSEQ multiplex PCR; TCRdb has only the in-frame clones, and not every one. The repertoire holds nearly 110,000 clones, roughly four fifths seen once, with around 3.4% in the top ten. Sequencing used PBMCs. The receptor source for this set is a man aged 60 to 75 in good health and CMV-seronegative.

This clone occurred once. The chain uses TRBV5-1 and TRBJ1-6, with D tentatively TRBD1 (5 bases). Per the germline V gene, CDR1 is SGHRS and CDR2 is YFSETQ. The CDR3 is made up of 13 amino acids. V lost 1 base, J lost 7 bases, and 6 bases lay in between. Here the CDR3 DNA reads TGCGCCAGCAGCTTGTCAGGGAATTCACCCCTCCACTTT. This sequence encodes CASSLSGNSPLHF.

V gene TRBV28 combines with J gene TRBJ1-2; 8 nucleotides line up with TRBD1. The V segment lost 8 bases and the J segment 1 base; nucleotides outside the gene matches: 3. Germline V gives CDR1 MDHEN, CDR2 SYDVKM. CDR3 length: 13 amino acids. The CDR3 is CASRTGGNYGYTF. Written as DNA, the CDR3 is TGTGCCAGCCGTACAGGGGGTAACTATGGCTACACCTTC.

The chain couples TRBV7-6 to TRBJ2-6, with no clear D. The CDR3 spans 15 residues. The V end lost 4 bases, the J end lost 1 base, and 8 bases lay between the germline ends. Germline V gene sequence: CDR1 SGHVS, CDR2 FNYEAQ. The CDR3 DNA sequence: TGTGCCAGCAGCTCAGAGGAGTCTGGGGCCAACGTCCTGACTTTC. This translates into CASSSEESGANVLTF.

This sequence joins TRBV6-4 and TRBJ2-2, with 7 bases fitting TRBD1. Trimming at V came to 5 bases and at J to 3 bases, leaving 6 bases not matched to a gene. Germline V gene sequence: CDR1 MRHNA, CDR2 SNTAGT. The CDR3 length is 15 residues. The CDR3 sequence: CASSPGTVDTGELFF. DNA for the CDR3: TGTGCCAGCAGTCCCGGGACAGTGGACACCGGGGAGCTGTTTTTT.

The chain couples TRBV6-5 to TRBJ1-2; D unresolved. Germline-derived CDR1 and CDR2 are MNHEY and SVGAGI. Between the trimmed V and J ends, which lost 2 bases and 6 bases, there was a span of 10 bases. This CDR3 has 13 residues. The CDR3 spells CASSYLPTDGYTF. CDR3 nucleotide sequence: TGTGCCAGCAGTTACCTCCCTACCGATGGCTACACCTTC.

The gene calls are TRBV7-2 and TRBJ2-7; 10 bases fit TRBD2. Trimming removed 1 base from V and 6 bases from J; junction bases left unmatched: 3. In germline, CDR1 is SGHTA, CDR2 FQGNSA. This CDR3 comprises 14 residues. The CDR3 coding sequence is TGTGCCAGCAGCTTAGTCCCTAGCGGGAGCGAGCAGTACTTC. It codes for CASSLVPSGSEQYF.

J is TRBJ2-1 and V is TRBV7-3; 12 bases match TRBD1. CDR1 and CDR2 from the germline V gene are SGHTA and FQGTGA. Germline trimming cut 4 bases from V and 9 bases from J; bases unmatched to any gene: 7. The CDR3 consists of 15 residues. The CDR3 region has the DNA TGTGCCAGCAGCTCGGGACAGGGGGCGCATCCTGAGCAGTTCTTC. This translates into CASSSGQGAHPEQFF.

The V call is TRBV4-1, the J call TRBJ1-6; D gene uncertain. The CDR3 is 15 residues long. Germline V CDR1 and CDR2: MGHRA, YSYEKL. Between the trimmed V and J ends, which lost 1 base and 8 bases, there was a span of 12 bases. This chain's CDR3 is CASSQVQTRDSPLHF. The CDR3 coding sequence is TGCGCCAGCAGCCAAGTACAGACTAGGGATTCACCCCTCCACTTT.

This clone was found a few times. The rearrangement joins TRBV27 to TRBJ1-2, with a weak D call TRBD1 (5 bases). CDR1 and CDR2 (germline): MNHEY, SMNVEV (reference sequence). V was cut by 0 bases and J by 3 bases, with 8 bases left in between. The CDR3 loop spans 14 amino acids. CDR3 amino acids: CASSLSRGYYGYTF. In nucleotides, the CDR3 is TGTGCCAGCAGTTTATCGCGGGGCTACTATGGCTACACCTTC.

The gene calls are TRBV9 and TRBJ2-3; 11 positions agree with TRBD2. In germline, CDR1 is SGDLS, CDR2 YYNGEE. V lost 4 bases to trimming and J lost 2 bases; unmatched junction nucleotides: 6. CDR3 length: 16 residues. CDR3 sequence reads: CASSSRLAGYTDTQYF. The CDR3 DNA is TGTGCCAGCAGCTCCCGACTAGCGGGGTACACAGATACGCAGTATTTT.

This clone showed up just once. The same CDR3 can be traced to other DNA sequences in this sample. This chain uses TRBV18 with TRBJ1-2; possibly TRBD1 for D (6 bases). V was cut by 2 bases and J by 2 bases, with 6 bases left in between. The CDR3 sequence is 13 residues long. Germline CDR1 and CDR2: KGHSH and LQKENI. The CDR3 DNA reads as TGTGCCAGCTCACCAGGACAGAACTATGGCTACACCTTC. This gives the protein CASSPGQNYGYTF.

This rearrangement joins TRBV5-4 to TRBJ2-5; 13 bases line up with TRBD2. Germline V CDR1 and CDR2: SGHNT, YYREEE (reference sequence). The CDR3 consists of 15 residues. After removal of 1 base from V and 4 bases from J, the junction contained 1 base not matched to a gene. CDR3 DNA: TGTGCCAGCAGCTTGCGACTAGCGGGGGGAGAGACCCAGTACTTC. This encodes CASSLRLAGGETQYF.

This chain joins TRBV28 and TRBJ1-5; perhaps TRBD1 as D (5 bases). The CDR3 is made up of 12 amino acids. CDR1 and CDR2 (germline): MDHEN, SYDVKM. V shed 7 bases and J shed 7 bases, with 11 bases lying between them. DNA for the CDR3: TGTGCCAGCAACACCCGGGGGCAGCCCCAGCATTTT. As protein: CASNTRGQPQHF. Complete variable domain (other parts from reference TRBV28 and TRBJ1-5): DVKVTQSSRYLVKRTGEKVFLECVQDMDHENMFWYRQDPGLGLRLIYFSYDVKMKEKGDIPEGYSVSREKKERFSLILESASTNQTSMYLCASNTRGQPQHFGDGTRLSIL.

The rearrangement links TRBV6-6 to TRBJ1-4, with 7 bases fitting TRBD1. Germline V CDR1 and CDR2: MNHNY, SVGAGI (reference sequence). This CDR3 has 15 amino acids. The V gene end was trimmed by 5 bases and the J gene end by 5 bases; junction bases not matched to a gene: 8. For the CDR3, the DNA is TGTGCCAGCAGTCCCCGGGACAGTGGAAATGAAAAACTGTTTTTT. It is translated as CASSPRDSGNEKLFF.

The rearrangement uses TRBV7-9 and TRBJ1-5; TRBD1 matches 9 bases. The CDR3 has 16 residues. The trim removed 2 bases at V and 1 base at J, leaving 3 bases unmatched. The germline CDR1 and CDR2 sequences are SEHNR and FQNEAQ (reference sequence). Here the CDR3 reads CASSLWTGASNQPQHF. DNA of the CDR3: TGTGCCAGCAGCTTATGGACAGGGGCGAGCAATCAGCCCCAGCATTTT.

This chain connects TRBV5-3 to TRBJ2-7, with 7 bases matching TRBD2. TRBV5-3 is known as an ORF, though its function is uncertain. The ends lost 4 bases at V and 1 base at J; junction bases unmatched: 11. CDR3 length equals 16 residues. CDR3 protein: CARSDLGGVRSYEQYV. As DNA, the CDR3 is TGTGCCAGAAGCGACTTGGGGGGGGTGCGATCCTACGAGCAGTACGTC.

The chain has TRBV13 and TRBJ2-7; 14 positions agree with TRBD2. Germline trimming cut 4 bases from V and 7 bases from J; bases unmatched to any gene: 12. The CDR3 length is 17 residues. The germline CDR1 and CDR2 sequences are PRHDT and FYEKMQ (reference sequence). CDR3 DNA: TGTGCCAGCAGCTACGGACTAGCGGGGGGCGCTTACGGTGAGCAGTACGTC. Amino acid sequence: CASSYGLAGGAYGEQYV.